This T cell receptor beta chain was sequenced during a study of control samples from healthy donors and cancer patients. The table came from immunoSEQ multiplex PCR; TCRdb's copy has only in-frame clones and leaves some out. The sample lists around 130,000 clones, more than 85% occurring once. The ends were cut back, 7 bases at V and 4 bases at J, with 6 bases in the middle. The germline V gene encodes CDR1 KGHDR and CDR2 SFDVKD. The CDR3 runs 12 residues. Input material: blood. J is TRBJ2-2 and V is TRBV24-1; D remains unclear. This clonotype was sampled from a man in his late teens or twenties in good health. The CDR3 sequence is CATSTRTGELFF. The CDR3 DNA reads TGTGCCACCAGCACGCGCACCGGGGAGCTGTTTTTT.